The 15 T cell receptor beta chains below were found in one sample sequenced in a study of prognosis after radiotherapy for stage I lung cancer. Genomic DNA was the source, and TCR beta CDR3 was amplified from it by two-round multiplex PCR. Specific primers for each TRBV and TRBJ gene were what first-round PCR used. TCRdb reanalysed the multiplex PCR reads using MiXCR and keeps one entry per CDR3 protein. The sample lists roughly 38,000 distinct CDR3 sequences; roughly a quarter were seen once. The starting material was PBMCs, obtained before or after stereotactic body radiation therapy (not recorded which). Receptors were obtained from a donor aged 50 or older with non-small cell lung cancer.

This clonotype appeared many times. V is TRBV3-1 and J is TRBJ2-1; the match to TRBD2 covers 8 bases. The CDR3 is made up of 17 amino acids. V lost 3 bases to trimming and J lost 1 base; unmatched junction nucleotides: 8. Germline V gene data show CDR1 as LGHDT and CDR2 as YNNKEL (reference sequence). The CDR3 reads CASSQDTAGASYNEQFF. The CDR3, as DNA: TGTGCCAGCAGCCAGGACACAGCGGGGGCTTCCTACAATGAGCAGTTCTTC.

This clonotype showed up many times. This chain links TRBV6-2 or TRBV6-3 with TRBJ2-1; TRBD1 might be the D (8 bases). CDR1 is MNHEY, CDR2 SVGEGT, per germline. With 7 bases removed from V and 8 bases from J, the gap between germline ends came to 21 bases. The CDR3 is 15 amino acids. Here the CDR3 reads CASTNGGTGRYEQFF. The CDR3 nucleotides read TGTGCCAGCACCAACGGGGGGACAGGACGTTATGAGCAGTTCTTC.

The rearrangement joins TRBV7-7 to TRBJ2-5; 8 positions agree with TRBD2. Trimming removed 0 bases from V and 4 bases from J; junction bases left unmatched: 1. CDR1 is SSHAT, CDR2 FNYEAQ, per germline (reference sequence). The CDR3 has 14 amino acids. This chain's CDR3 is CASSLAREGETQYF. The CDR3 DNA sequence: TGTGCCAGCAGCTTAGCCCGGGAGGGAGAGACCCAGTACTTC.

This sequence joins TRBV20-1 and TRBJ1-2, with TRBD1 matching 9 bases. The V gene's germline CDR1 is DFQATT and CDR2 SNEGSKA (reference sequence). The CDR3 runs to 14 residues. The J segment lost 4 bases and the V segment lost 0 bases, leaving 3 bases of the junction unmatched. The CDR3 DNA follows: TGCAGTGCTAGAGAACAGACAGGGGGCTATGGCTACACCTTC. Amino acid sequence: CSAREQTGGYGYTF.

This clonotype was detected ten times or more. This chain joins TRBV20-1 and TRBJ1-1; 10 nucleotides match TRBD1. CDR1 is DFQATT, CDR2 SNEGSKA, per germline (reference sequence). This CDR3 has 15 amino acids. Trimming took 3 bases from V and 7 from J; bases not matched to a gene: 11. CDR3 region: CSASDRGHFDDEAFF. CDR3 DNA sequence: TGCAGTGCTAGTGACAGGGGGCACTTTGACGATGAAGCTTTCTTT.

The chain has TRBV19 and TRBJ2-7, with D uncertain. The CDR3 is 12 residues long. Germline V gene lookup returns CDR1 LNHDA and CDR2 SQIVND (reference sequence). V lost 6 bases and J lost 2, with 8 bases in between. The CDR3 here is CASRQATYEQYF. The CDR3 region has the DNA TGTGCCAGTAGGCAGGCGACCTACGAGCAGTACTTC. The whole variable domain, remainder taken from reference TRBV19 and TRBJ2-7, is DGGITQSPKYLFRKEGQNVTLSCEQNLNHDAMYWYRQDPGQGLRLIYYSQIVNDFQKGDIAEGYSVSREKKESFPLTVTSAQKNPTAFYLCASRQATYEQYFGPGTRLTVT.

A word on this clonotype: An end of the junction does not agree with germline; a read error may underlie this. This chain links TRBV27 with TRBJ2-7; TRBD1 is a possible D gene (5 bases). The germline V gene has CDR1 MNHEY and CDR2 SMNVEV (reference sequence). The CDR3 is 14 residues long. CDR3 bases: TGTGTCAGCAGCCCAACACATGGGGCGAACGAGCAGTACTTC. Encoded protein: CVSSPTHGANEQYF.

This clonotype was observed many times. V is TRBV6-4 and J is TRBJ2-2; D is possibly TRBD2 (6 bases). Germline CDR1 and CDR2: MRHNA and SNTAGT. The CDR3 loop spans 15 amino acids. V was cut by 4 bases and J by 3 bases, with 12 bases left in between. In nucleotides, the CDR3 is TGTGCCAGCAGTGCACAGCGGGCCTACACCGGGGAGCTGTTTTTT. Amino acids: CASSAQRAYTGELFF.

This clonotype came up many times. V and J are TRBV7-8 and TRBJ1-1; possibly TRBD1 for D (5 bases). Trimming took off 2 bases at V and 4 bases at J, with 8 bases between the two ends. Germline V gene sequence: CDR1 SGHVS, CDR2 FQNEAQ. The CDR3 totals 13 residues. DNA of the CDR3: TGTGCCAGCAGCTTATGGGGGAGCACTGAAGCTTTCTTT. As protein: CASSLWGSTEAFF.

This clonotype showed up many times. CDR3 amino acids: CASSLQTGVNTEAFF. The CDR3 nucleotides are TGTGCCAGCTCACTACAGACAGGAGTGAACACTGAAGCTTTCTTT. The rearrangement joins TRBV18 to TRBJ1-1; possibly TRBD1 for D (6 bases). The CDR3 loop spans 15 amino acids. Germline CDR1 KGHSH, CDR2 LQKENI. With 4 bases removed from V and 0 bases from J, the gap between germline ends came to 12 bases. Supplemented by reference TRBV18 and TRBJ1-1, the full variable domain reads NAGVMQNPRHLVRRRGQEARLRCSPMKGHSHVYWYRQLPEEGLKFMVYLQKENIIDESGMPKERFSAEFPKEGPSILRIQQVVRGDSAAYFCASSLQTGVNTEAFFGQGTRLTVV.

The rearrangement joins TRBV9 to TRBJ2-6, with 8 bases that match TRBD1. This CDR3 is 16 amino acids long. V shed 7 bases and J 0 bases; nucleotides not matched to a gene: 6. Germline V gives CDR1 SGDLS, CDR2 YYNGEE. The CDR3 coding sequence is TGTGCCAGCCCGGACAGGGATAGCTCTGGGGCCAACGTCCTGACTTTC. This codes for CASPDRDSSGANVLTF. Full variable domain (outside the CDR3, taken from reference TRBV9 and TRBJ2-6): DSGVTQTPKHLITATGQRVTLRCSPRSGDLSVYWYQQSLDQGLQFLIQYYNGEERAKGNILERFSAQQFPDLHSELNLSSLELGDSALYFCASPDRDSSGANVLTFGAGSRLTVL.

In this sample, this clonotype turned up many times. The chain carries TRBV19 and TRBJ1-5; no clear D gene. Trimming took 5 bases from V and 0 from J, leaving 11 bases between them. The CDR3 is 15 amino acids. CDR1 and CDR2 (germline): LNHDA, SQIVND (reference sequence). The CDR3 reads CASSSWGYSNQPQHF. CDR3 nucleotides: TGTGCCAGTAGTTCCTGGGGATATAGCAATCAGCCCCAGCATTTT.

This clonotype was recorded many times. V is TRBV4-1 and J is TRBJ2-3; no definite D call. In germline, CDR1 is MGHRA, CDR2 YSYEKL. The CDR3 is made up of 14 amino acids. V lost 1 base to trimming and J lost 4 bases, with 9 bases between them. CDR3 amino acids: CASSQALEADTQYF. Here the CDR3 DNA reads TGCGCCAGCAGCCAAGCCCTAGAAGCAGATACGCAGTATTTT.

The chain is built from TRBV19 and TRBJ1-5; perhaps TRBD1 as D (5 bases). This CDR3 region has 15 residues. Trimming removed 3 bases from V and 16 bases from J, with 25 bases in between. Germline CDR1 LNHDA, CDR2 SQIVND (reference sequence). The CDR3 loop is CASSIGGGTNQHQHF. The DNA for the CDR3 is TGTGCCAGTAGTATTGGCGGGGGTACGAATCAGCACCAACATTTT.

This clonotype has ten or more counts. This sequence joins TRBV12-3 or TRBV12-4 and TRBJ2-1, with 8 bases aligning to TRBD1. The CDR3 runs 13 residues. The V and J ends lost 2 bases and 7 bases, in that order; junction bases with no gene match: 1. DNA of the CDR3: TGTGCCAGCAGTTTACAGGGGGCGAATGAGCAGTTCTTC. This sequence encodes CASSLQGANEQFF.